Listed here are 30 T cell receptor beta chains from one sample, sequenced in a study of T cells after yellow fever vaccination. From the 5' RACE reads, TCRdb called clonotypes with MiXCR, one entry per CDR3 protein. The sample has more than 120,000 distinct CDR3 sequences, roughly 8% seen once. Here the sequenced sample was CD4+ T cells sorted from PBMCs, taken 5 days after the yellow fever booster vaccination. Source of these receptors: a man in his thirties or forties who received the YFV17D yellow fever vaccine.

For this clonotype: This may be a read error: a much more frequent sequence differs by one nucleotide. The rearrangement uses TRBV20-1 and TRBJ2-7, with TRBD1 matching over 9 bases. The length of the CDR3 is 12 residues. Germline V gives CDR1 DFQATT, CDR2 SNEGSKA (reference sequence). CDR3 protein: CCAEQGADEQYF. The CDR3 region has the DNA TGCTGTGCCGAACAGGGGGCGGACGAGCAGTACTTC.

This clonotype was recorded many times. The V gene is TRBV28, the J gene TRBJ2-5; possible D gene TRBD1, 5 bases. The CDR3 is 16 amino acids. V was shortened by 2 bases and J by 2 bases, with 15 bases between the two germline ends. Germline-derived CDR1 and CDR2 are MDHEN and SYDVKM. In DNA form, the CDR3 reads TGTGCCAGCAGTTTAAGTGGTAGGGGTCTTCAAGAGACCCAGTACTTC. This sequence encodes CASSLSGRGLQETQYF.

This clonotype showed up many times. V usage is TRBV10-2 and J usage is TRBJ2-4, with 9 bases matching TRBD2. Germline-derived CDR1 and CDR2 are WSHSY and SAAADI. The CDR3 is 14 residues long. J was trimmed by 9 bases and V by 2 bases; bases with no gene match: 5. CDR3 bases: TGCGCCAGCAGTGAGAATAGCGGGAGAGGCATTCAGTACTTC. Encoded protein: CASSENSGRGIQYF.

This clonotype was seen ten or more times. The chain recombines TRBV10-1 with TRBJ2-1; 8 bases line up with TRBD1. Trimming took 3 bases from V and 6 from J; bases not matched to a gene: 7. Germline values: CDR1 WNHNN, CDR2 SYGVQD (reference sequence). The CDR3 is 15 amino acids. DNA for the CDR3: TGCGCCAGCAGTGAAGGTGGGGACAGGACCAATGAGCAGTTCTTC. Protein: CASSEGGDRTNEQFF.

The sample holds many counts of this clonotype. This chain joins TRBV6-2 or TRBV6-3 and TRBJ2-1; D is perhaps TRBD2 (6 bases). The CDR3 is 12 amino acids. Germline CDR1 reads MNHEY; CDR2 reads SVGEGT. Deletions cut 4 bases from V and 14 bases from J, with 15 bases between. The CDR3 DNA sequence: TGTGCCAGCAGTTCGATCGGGGGTAGAGAGTTCTTC. Amino acids: CASSSIGGREFF.

This chain uses TRBV5-1 with TRBJ1-1, with a tentative D call TRBD1 (5 bases). V was cut by 5 bases and J by 1 base, with 9 bases left in between. The CDR3 sequence is 13 residues long. CDR1 is SGHRS and CDR2 is YFSETQ in the germline V gene. As DNA, the CDR3 is TGCGCCAGCAGGCGAACAGGGAACACTGAAGCTTTCTTT. Protein product: CASRRTGNTEAFF.

This clonotype has ten or more counts. J is TRBJ2-2 and V is TRBV7-6; 12 bases agree with TRBD2. The CDR3 covers 16 residues. Per the germline V gene, CDR1 is SGHVS and CDR2 is FNYEAQ. The ends lost 2 bases at V and 9 bases at J; junction bases unmatched: 7. As DNA, the CDR3 is TGTGCCAGCAGCTTAAGACTAGCGGGGGTCGGTCGGGAGCTGTTTTTT. It yields the protein CASSLRLAGVGRELFF.

This clonotype was seen at least ten times. The rearrangement links TRBV20-1 to TRBJ1-1; D gene uncertain. This CDR3 comprises 13 residues. CDR1 DFQATT and CDR2 SNEGSKA come from the germline V gene (reference sequence). V was pared by 6 bases and J by 0 bases, with 11 bases between. CDR3: CSARGSMNTEAFF. Here the CDR3 DNA reads TGCAGTGCCCGGGGTTCAATGAACACTGAAGCTTTCTTT.

This clonotype was counted many times. This chain links TRBV29-1 with TRBJ1-1; D is unclear. The CDR3 consists of 12 residues. Trimming shortened V by 4 bases and J by 9 bases, and 15 bases separated the two germline ends. Germline loops: CDR1 SQVTM, CDR2 ANQGSEA. The CDR3 spells CSVGSGVRKAFF. The CDR3 DNA reads as TGCAGCGTTGGGTCAGGCGTGAGGAAAGCTTTCTTT.

V is TRBV27 and J is TRBJ2-3, with 8 nucleotides matching TRBD2. With V trimmed by 6 bases and J by 0 bases, 8 bases remained unmatched. From germline, CDR1 is MNHEY and CDR2 SMNVEV (reference sequence). The CDR3 contains 16 residues. CDR3 in amino acids: CASRPLAGMSTDTQYF. The CDR3, as DNA: TGTGCCAGCAGGCCTCTAGCGGGTATGAGCACAGATACGCAGTATTTT.

This clonotype has just a few counts. A much larger clonotype is one base distant, so this may be a read error. The chain employs TRBV7-9 and TRBJ1-2; 9 bases are a match to TRBD1. J was trimmed by 5 bases and V by 5 bases; bases with no gene match: 6. Germline V gene sequence: CDR1 SEHNR, CDR2 FQNEAQ (reference sequence). The CDR3 runs 14 residues. The CDR3 region has the DNA TGTGCCAGCAGCGGCACAGGGGGCTTTTATGGCTACACCTTC. Translation gives CASSGTGGFYGYTF.

This clonotype appeared many times. The chain carries TRBV5-1 and TRBJ2-3; D not resolved. This CDR3 spans 16 amino acids. V dropped 2 bases and J dropped 0 bases, with 13 bases sitting between them. CDR1 and CDR2 from the germline V gene are SGHRS and YFSETQ. The CDR3 loop reads CASSFGDTSSTDTQYF. Written as DNA, the CDR3 is TGCGCCAGCAGCTTCGGCGACACTTCCAGCACAGATACGCAGTATTTT.

This clonotype was seen repeatedly, ten times or more. The genes are TRBV12-3 or TRBV12-4 and TRBJ2-2; maybe TRBD2 (5 bases). V lost 6 bases and J lost 7, with 21 bases in between. This CDR3 has 16 amino acids. This CDR3 reads CASRAGPFTVGGELFF. The CDR3 region has the DNA TGTGCCAGCAGGGCGGGTCCTTTCACAGTTGGCGGGGAGCTGTTTTTT.

Many counts were recorded for this clonotype. V is TRBV7-2 and J is TRBJ1-2, with 8 positions matching TRBD1. J was trimmed by 2 bases and V by 5 bases; bases with no gene match: 1. The CDR3 loop spans 13 amino acids. CDR1 SGHTA and CDR2 FQGNSA come from the germline V gene. As DNA, the CDR3 is TGTGCCAGCAGCCGGACAGGGAACTATGGCTACACCTTC. Translation gives CASSRTGNYGYTF.

The rearrangement links TRBV2 to TRBJ2-7; no firm D call. This CDR3 spans 15 amino acids. V dropped 7 bases and J dropped 1 base, with 17 bases sitting between them. CDR1 and CDR2 from the germline V gene are SNHLY and FYNNEI. CDR3 DNA: TGTGCCAGCACCCCCCCAGGAACCTTATCCTACGAGCAGTACTTC. Amino acids: CASTPPGTLSYEQYF.

This clonotype has a count of ten or more. V usage is TRBV6-5 and J usage is TRBJ2-2, with unresolved D. Germline assignment: CDR1 MNHEY and CDR2 SVGAGI. This CDR3 has 17 residues. V lost 0 bases and J 0 bases, leaving 11 bases between the germline ends. CDR3 residues: CASSYSFFQANTGELFF. CDR3 nucleotides: TGTGCCAGCAGTTACTCATTCTTTCAGGCGAACACCGGGGAGCTGTTTTTT.

This clonotype has just a few counts. The CDR3: CASSRRLAAVSYNEQFF. In DNA form, the CDR3 reads TGTGCCAGCAGCCGAAGACTAGCGGCCGTCTCCTACAATGAGCAGTTCTTC. This chain connects TRBV5-5 to TRBJ2-1, with 9 bases lining up with TRBD2. CDR3 size: 17 residues. Germline V CDR1 and CDR2: SGHKS, YYEKEE (reference sequence). Germline trimming cut 4 bases from V and 0 bases from J; bases unmatched to any gene: 8.

Many counts were recorded for this clonotype. This chain uses TRBV28 with TRBJ2-3, with TRBD2 matching over 14 bases. The CDR3 has 15 residues. Germline V lookup: CDR1 MDHEN, CDR2 SYDVKM. The ends lost 7 bases at V and 11 bases at J; junction bases unmatched: 11. CDR3 DNA sequence: TGTGCCAGCATCCCGGGACTAGCGGGAGCGAAGGTGCAGTATTTT. Translating gives CASIPGLAGAKVQYF.

This clonotype was seen a few times. The V and J genes are TRBV27 and TRBJ2-2; the match to TRBD2 covers 11 bases. This CDR3 spans 17 amino acids. Per germline, CDR1 MNHEY and CDR2 SMNVEV (reference sequence). Losses at the gene ends were 5 bases for V and 4 bases for J; bases not matched to a gene: 9. CDR3 region: CASSILAGGGGTGELFF. The CDR3 DNA reads TGTGCCAGCAGTATCCTAGCGGGAGGAGGTGGCACCGGGGAGCTGTTTTTT.

The rearrangement uses TRBV5-6 and TRBJ2-5, with TRBD2 identical over 13 bases. V trimming: 7 bases; J trimming: 2 bases; junction bases outside the gene matches: 17. The CDR3 is 19 amino acids. CDR1 and CDR2 (germline): SGHDT, YYEEEE. The CDR3 nucleotides are TGTGCCAGCTGCAACCTCCGGACTAGCGGGAGTGAGGAACAAGAGACCCAGTACTTC. This sequence encodes CASCNLRTSGSEEQETQYF.

This rearrangement joins TRBV7-9 to TRBJ1-5; TRBD1 matches 11 bases. The CDR3 extends over 17 amino acids. V lost 3 bases and J lost 2; bases outside the gene matches: 6. From germline, CDR1 is SEHNR and CDR2 FQNEAQ (reference sequence). The CDR3 DNA is TGTGCCAGCAGCTTGGGACAGGGGGTGGGTCGCAATCAGCCCCAGCATTTT. Amino acid sequence: CASSLGQGVGRNQPQHF.

This chain joins TRBV7-6 and TRBJ2-2, with D possibly called TRBD1 or TRBD2 (5 bases each). Trimming cost V 1 base and J 4 bases, with 25 bases left between them. This CDR3 is built from 20 residues. The germline gives CDR1 SGHVS, CDR2 FNYEAQ. CDR3 bases: TGTGCCAGCAGCTTAGTTCTGGGAAGAGCGGCAGGGCGGGCCACCGGGGAGCTGTTTTTT. Amino acid sequence: CASSLVLGRAAGRATGELFF. Variable domain in full (rest from reference TRBV7-6 and TRBJ2-2): GAGVSQSPRYKVTKRGQDVALRCDPISGHVSLYWYRQALGQGPEFLTYFNYEAQQDKSGLPNDRFSAERPEGSISTLTIQRTEQRDSAMYRCASSLVLGRAAGRATGELFFGEGSRLTVL.

On this clonotype itself: A clone one base away is much larger, so this may be a read error. The CDR3 spells CASSLLGNSNQPHHF. Here the CDR3 DNA reads TGTGCCAGCAGTTTATTGGGAAATAGCAATCAGCCCCATCATTTT. The gene calls are TRBV12-3 or TRBV12-4 and TRBJ1-5; no firm D call. This CDR3 has 15 amino acids.

This clonotype was found many times. This chain links TRBV4-2 with TRBJ2-2; TRBD2 matches 10 bases. The CDR3 runs 17 residues. In germline, CDR1 is LGHNA, CDR2 YNFKEQ. The J segment lost 4 bases and the V segment lost 2 bases, leaving 7 bases of the junction unmatched. The CDR3 DNA is TGTGCCAGCAGCCAATCAAAAGCGGGAGGGCCCACCGGGGAGCTGTTTTTT. This sequence encodes CASSQSKAGGPTGELFF.

This clonotype has a count of ten or more. The chain has TRBV12-3 or TRBV12-4 and TRBJ2-3, with 13 bases lining up with TRBD2. V trimming: 8 bases; J trimming: 9 bases; junction bases outside the gene matches: 8. CDR3 length equals 14 residues. The CDR3, as DNA: TGTGCCAGCCAATCGGGACTAGCGGGACCCACGCAGTATTTT. Translation gives CASQSGLAGPTQYF.

This clonotype was observed at least ten times. The rearrangement links TRBV7-9 to TRBJ2-7; the D gene is possibly TRBD2 (5 bases). The CDR3 is made up of 14 amino acids. In germline, CDR1 is SEHNR, CDR2 FQNEAQ (reference sequence). V was shortened by 2 bases and J by 5 bases, with 13 bases between the two germline ends. The DNA of the CDR3 is TGTGCCAGCAGCTTAAGCGGACCGACTAACGAGCAGTACTTC. Its protein is CASSLSGPTNEQYF.

This clonotype was recorded a few times. The chain carries TRBV6-1 and TRBJ1-5, with TRBD1 matching over 7 bases. CDR1 is MNHNS, CDR2 SASEGT, per germline. This CDR3 has 15 amino acids. V lost 6 bases and J lost 4; bases outside the gene matches: 9. The CDR3 protein is CASRRGTVGNQPQHF. CDR3 DNA sequence: TGTGCCAGCAGAAGAGGGACAGTAGGAAATCAGCCCCAGCATTTT.

This clonotype was observed many times. The rearrangement uses TRBV5-6 and TRBJ1-6; 9 bases fit TRBD1. The CDR3 length is 14 residues. The V and J ends lost 0 bases and 10 bases, in that order; junction bases with no gene match: 2. Germline V lookup: CDR1 SGHDT, CDR2 YYEEEE. This CDR3 is CASSLEQGASPLHF. CDR3 DNA sequence: TGTGCCAGCAGCTTGGAACAGGGGGCCTCACCCCTCCACTTT.

This clonotype has at least ten counts. The chain joins TRBV4-3 to TRBJ2-7, with a tentative D call TRBD2 (6 bases). CDR3 length: 16 amino acids. Germline V CDR1 and CDR2: LGHNA, YSLEER. Trimming shortened V by 1 base and J by 5 bases, and 18 bases separated the two germline ends. CDR3: CASSQALGGAGNEQYF. DNA of the CDR3: TGCGCCAGCAGCCAAGCACTCGGAGGGGCGGGGAACGAGCAGTACTTC.

This clonotype was found many times. This chain joins TRBV18 and TRBJ2-2, with 7 bases matching TRBD1. The V gene's germline CDR1 is KGHSH and CDR2 LQKENI. The trim removed 6 bases at V and 0 bases at J, leaving 4 bases unmatched. CDR3 length: 15 residues. The CDR3 DNA reads TGTGCCAGCTCTCCGGGACAGACGAACACCGGGGAGCTGTTTTTT. Translation: CASSPGQTNTGELFF.